This TCR beta chain was obtained from a study of metastatic and nonmetastatic thyroid tumors. About the research overall: Across blood and tumor or nodule tissue, repertoires from malignant and benign thyroid patients were compared with one another.

Patients were all untreated before their thyroid surgery. Original processing notes: Clinicopathological groups supplied CDR3 differences that were used to build a distant-metastasis classifier for papillary thyroid cancer. TCRdb called clones again from the PCR reads with MiXCR. Here the V and J calls rest on TCRdb's processing, not on the authors' analysis. The data show around 20,000 clones, with 13% to 15% seen just once and roughly 15% held by the top ten. The CDR3 is 16 amino acids. From germline, CDR1 is LGHDT and CDR2 YNNKEL (reference sequence). V lost 4 bases, J lost 1 base, and 6 bases stayed unmatched. Whole-study results and caveats: Significantly greater TCR beta diversity was reportedly found in malignant thyroid tumors than in benign nodules (in blood and tumor).

This clone qualifies as medium-sized. Antigen unknown. This sequence joins TRBV3-1 and TRBJ1-5; 8 bases match TRBD1. The specimen was tumor tissue. This TCR came from a female donor with papillary thyroid cancer or a benign thyroid nodule (not recorded which). Some clones in this sample may be carry-over from other donors' samples. The CDR3 DNA is TGTGCCAGCAGCCCAGGGGGCAGAGGGAGCAATCAGCCCCAGCATTTT. Amino acids: CASSPGGRGSNQPQHF.